This note documents a single T cell receptor (beta chain) sequence. The CDR3 is 16 residues long. From germline, CDR1 is DFQATT and CDR2 SNEGSKA (reference sequence). These data belong to a study of monozygotic twins with inflammatory bowel disease. TCRdb re-called the 5' RACE reads; every CDR3 protein appears as one record, without DNA. The sample's table shows over 130,000 distinct CDR3 sequences. This TCR was recovered from a human donor with ulcerative colitis or Crohn's disease, or a healthy co-twin of an affected twin (not recorded which). Sequenced material: blood. The J gene is TRBJ1-5, the V gene TRBV20-1; TCRdb proposes TRBD1, but this gene call is untestable without DNA. This CDR3 is CSARASGDNSNQPQHF.